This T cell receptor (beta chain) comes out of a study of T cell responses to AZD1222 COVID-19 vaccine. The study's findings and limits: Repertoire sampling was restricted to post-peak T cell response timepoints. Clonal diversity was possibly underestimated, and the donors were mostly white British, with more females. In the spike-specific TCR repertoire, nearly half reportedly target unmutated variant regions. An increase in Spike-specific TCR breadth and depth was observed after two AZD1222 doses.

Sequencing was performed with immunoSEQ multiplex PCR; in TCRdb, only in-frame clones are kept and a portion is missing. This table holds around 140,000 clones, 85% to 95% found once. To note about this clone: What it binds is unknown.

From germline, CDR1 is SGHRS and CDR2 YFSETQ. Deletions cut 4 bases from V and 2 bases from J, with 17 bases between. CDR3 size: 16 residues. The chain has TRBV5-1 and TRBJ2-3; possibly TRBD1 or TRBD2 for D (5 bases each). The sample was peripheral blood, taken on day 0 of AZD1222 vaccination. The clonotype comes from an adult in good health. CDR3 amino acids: CASSLSGWGYTDTQYF. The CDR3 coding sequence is TGCGCCAGCAGCCTATCTGGGTGGGGGTACACAGATACGCAGTATTTT.